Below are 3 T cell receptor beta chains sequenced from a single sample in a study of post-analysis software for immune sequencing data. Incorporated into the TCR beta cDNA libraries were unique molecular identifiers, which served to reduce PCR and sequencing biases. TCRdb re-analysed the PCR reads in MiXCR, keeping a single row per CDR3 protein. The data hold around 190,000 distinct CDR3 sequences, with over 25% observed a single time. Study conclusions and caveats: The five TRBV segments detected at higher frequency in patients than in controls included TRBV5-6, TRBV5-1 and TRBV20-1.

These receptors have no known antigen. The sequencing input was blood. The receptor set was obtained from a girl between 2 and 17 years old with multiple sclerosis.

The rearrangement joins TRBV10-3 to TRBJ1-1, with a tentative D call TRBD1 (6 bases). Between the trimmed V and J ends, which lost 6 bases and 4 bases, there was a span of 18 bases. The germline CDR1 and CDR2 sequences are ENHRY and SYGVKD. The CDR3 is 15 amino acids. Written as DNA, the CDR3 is TGTGCCATCAGAAGGACAGAAAGGTTTGGCACTGAAGCTTTCTTT. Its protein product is CAIRRTERFGTEAFF.

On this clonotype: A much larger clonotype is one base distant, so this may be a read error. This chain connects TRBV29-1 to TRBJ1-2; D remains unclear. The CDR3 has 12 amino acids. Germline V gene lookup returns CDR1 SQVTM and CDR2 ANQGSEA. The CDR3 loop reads CSGEMTSPGYTF. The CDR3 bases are TGCAGCGGTGAAATGACCAGTCCTGGCTACACCTTC. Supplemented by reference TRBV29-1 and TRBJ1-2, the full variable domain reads SAVISQKPSRDICQRGTSLTIQCQVDSQVTMMFWYRQQPGQSLTLIATANQGSEATYESGFVIDKFPISRPNLTFSTLTVSNMSPEDSSIYLCSGEMTSPGYTFGSGTRLTVV.

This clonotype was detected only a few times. The CDR3 nucleotides are TGCAGTGCTTCAGGACTAGCGGGAGGCTACAATGAGCAGTTCTTC. Protein product: CSASGLAGGYNEQFF. The rearrangement joins TRBV20-1 to TRBJ2-1; 14 nucleotides line up with TRBD2. Germline V gene lookup returns CDR1 DFQATT and CDR2 SNEGSKA (reference sequence). Trimming removed 5 bases from V and 3 bases from J; junction bases left unmatched: 3. This CDR3 comprises 15 residues.